This T cell receptor beta chain emerged from a study of T cells in Graves' hyperthyroidism and ophthalmopathy. This clonotype was recorded a few times. Antigen: not known. Study conclusions and caveats: The majority of expanded thyroid clonotypes above 0.001 also appeared in blood.

Any patient presenting with uncontrolled infection, other autoimmune disease, pregnancy or lactation was left out. Fresh 10 ml peripheral blood yielded PBMCs. From RNA transcripts, TCR beta CDR3 regions were amplified. Researchers ran a first-round RT-PCR on the TCR CDR3 using the HTBI primer set. MiXCR, applied by TCRdb to the multiplex PCR reads, yields one record per CDR3 protein. The table includes 500,000 or so distinct CDR3 sequences, more than 15% detected once. The CDR3 loop spans 15 amino acids. Per germline, CDR1 MDHEN and CDR2 SYDVKM. Trimming removed 5 bases from V and 0 bases from J, with 8 bases in between.

The sequencing input was blood. V gene TRBV28 combines with J gene TRBJ1-6; D uncertain. The TCR originated in a woman aged 30 to 39 with Graves' ophthalmopathy. As DNA, the CDR3 is TGTGCCAGCAGTATAGAGAGCTCCTATAATTCACCCCTCCACTTT. This gives the protein CASSIESSYNSPLHF.